The rows below give T cell receptor beta chains drawn from one sample of a study of blood T cell repertoires in COVID-19. Sequencing used immunoSEQ multiplex PCR; TCRdb keeps in-frame clones, though not all of them. The sample lists 470,000 or so clones, approximately 83% occurring once. The specimen sequenced was peripheral blood. These receptors were obtained from a human donor in a cohort sampled during active COVID-19. The CDR3 runs from the conserved cysteine through the conserved F or W. The order of the fields is V gene, clone size, J gene, D gene, CDR3 DNA, CDR3 protein. A D gene is named only where the DNA matches it firmly. Size is omitted from some rows. Given values are once, few, many or a class for expanded clones.

>TRBV19|-|TRBJ2-3|-
TGTGCCAGTAGTTCACAGGGTGCCACAGATACGCAGTATTTT
CASSSQGATDTQYF
>TRBV11-1|few|TRBJ2-2|-
TGTGCCAGCAGCTTATGGGCGGGGTCGAACACCGGGGAGCTGTTTTTT
CASSLWAGSNTGELFF
>TRBV5-4|-|TRBJ2-5|-
TGTGCCAGCAGCTTGGCTAGCAGTCTCGAGACCCAGTACTTC
CASSLASSLETQYF
>TRBV6-4|-|TRBJ2-1|-
TGTGCCAGCAGTGACTCGGGGCAGTACAATGAGCAGTTCTTC
CASSDSGQYNEQFF
>TRBV5-8|-|TRBJ2-3|TRBD1
TGTGCCAGCAGCTTGGGACAGGGTCCAGATACGCAGTATTTT
CASSLGQGPDTQYF
>TRBV5-1|-|TRBJ2-1|-
TGCGCCAGCAAGGAGCGCCAGCATAACAATGAGCAGTTCTTC
CASKERQHNNEQFF
>TRBV15|-|TRBJ2-5|-
TGTGCCACCAGCAGAGATCTAGTACAAGAGACCCAGTACTTC
CATSRDLVQETQYF
>TRBV6-2/TRBV6-3|-|TRBJ1-4|TRBD1
TGTGCCAGCAGTTACTCCGGACAGGTTAATGAAAAACTGTTTTTT
CASSYSGQVNEKLFF
>TRBV21-1|-|TRBJ1-4|-
TGTGCCAATCTCCACAGGGGCAATGAAAAACTGTTTTTT
CANLHRGNEKLFF
>TRBV6-5|-|TRBJ1-2|-
TGTGCCAGCAGTCCCGGGGGGGTTACTGGCTACACCTTC
CASSPGGVTGYTF
>TRBV18|-|TRBJ2-7|-
TGTGCCAGCTCACCAGGGGCAGAGCAGTACTTC
CASSPGAEQYF
>TRBV2|many|TRBJ1-4|TRBD1
TGTGCCAGCAGTACAGAGGACAGGGCTATAGTAGCTAATGAAAAACTGTTTTTT
CASSTEDRAIVANEKLFF
>TRBV4-1|-|TRBJ2-6|-
TGCGCCAGCAGCCAGAGTATGGGGAGTGGGGCCAACGTCCTGACTTTC
CASSQSMGSGANVLTF
>TRBV7-8|-|TRBJ2-7|TRBD2
TGTGCCAGCAGCCCAATCGAGGGGACTAGCGGGAGAGTTAGCTCCTACGAGCAGTACTTC
CASSPIEGTSGRVSSYEQYF
>TRBV6-2/TRBV6-3|-|TRBJ2-7|TRBD2
TGTGCCAGCAGTTCCCCGGGGGGGTACGAGCAGTACTTC
CASSSPGGYEQYF
>TRBV29-1|few|TRBJ1-5|-
TGCAGCGTGGGGGATCAGGGAGGACAGCCCCAGCATTTT
CSVGDQGGQPQHF
>TRBV7-9|-|TRBJ2-1|TRBD2
TGTGCCAGCAGCACCCGTCCCGGGACTAGCGGGAGTATTGAGTTCTTC
CASSTRPGTSGSIEFF
>TRBV18|-|TRBJ1-6|TRBD1
TGTGCCAGCTCACCGGACCTCGGACAGGGATCACCCCTCCACTTT
CASSPDLGQGSPLHF
>TRBV6-2/TRBV6-3|few|TRBJ1-5|TRBD1
TGTGCCAGCAGTTACTCGGGGACAGGGGCTCAGCCCCAGCATTTT
CASSYSGTGAQPQHF
>TRBV5-4|-|TRBJ1-1|TRBD1
TGTGCCAGCAGCATGCCGGGACAGATGAACACTGAAGCTTTCTTT
CASSMPGQMNTEAFF
>TRBV5-1|-|TRBJ1-1|-
TGCGCCAGCAGCTTGGAACGCCCAGGCTTGAACACTGAAGCTTTCTTT
CASSLERPGLNTEAFF
>TRBV28|-|TRBJ2-1|-
TGTGCCAGCAGCCGTCTCCAGCGGGAGCAGTTCTTC
CASSRLQREQFF
>TRBV15|-|TRBJ2-2|TRBD2
TGTGCCACCGGACTAGCGGGAAACACCGGGGAGCTGTTTTTT
CATGLAGNTGELFF
>TRBV19|once|TRBJ1-1|TRBD1
TGTGCCACCGACAGGGGAGAGGGAAGAACTGAAGCTTTCTTT
CATDRGEGRTEAFF
>TRBV2|few|TRBJ1-5|TRBD1
TGTGCCAGCAGTGCCCAGGGGGGCCAGCCCCAGCATTTT
CASSAQGGQPQHF
>TRBV7-3|-|TRBJ2-1|TRBD1
TGTGCCAGCAGCGGGGGACAGGGCCAGGGGCTCAATGAGCAGTTCTTC
CASSGGQGQGLNEQFF
>TRBV5-3|-|TRBJ2-1|TRBD2
TGTGCCAGAAGCTACACCTACCCGGTATTAGCGGGAGCGGGTTACAATGAGCAGTTCTTC
CARSYTYPVLAGAGYNEQFF
>TRBV6-6|-|TRBJ2-5|-
TGTGCCAGCAGTGGGGGGGCCGAGACCCAGTACTTC
CASSGGAETQYF
>TRBV19|-|TRBJ2-1|TRBD2
TGTGCCAGTAGTATGGGGACTAGCGGACGACTCAATGAGCAGTTCTTC
CASSMGTSGRLNEQFF
>TRBV19|-|TRBJ1-1|-
TGTGCCAGTAGTATCTGGGAGTTGTCTTTCTTT
CASSIWELSFF
>TRBV11-2|-|TRBJ1-1|TRBD1
TGTGCCAGCAGCTTGGACAGGGCCACTGAAGCTTTCTTT
CASSLDRATEAFF
>TRBV9|once|TRBJ2-7|TRBD2
TGTGCCAGCAGCGCCGGGACTAGCCCCTACGAGCAGTACTTC
CASSAGTSPYEQYF
>TRBV30|-|TRBJ2-7|TRBD2
TGTGCCTGGAGGACTAGCGTCGTCTACGAGCAGTACTTC
CAWRTSVVYEQYF
>TRBV7-6|-|TRBJ2-3|TRBD2
TGTGCCAGCAGCTTATTTATTCTAGCGGGACGAACAGATACGCAGTATTTT
CASSLFILAGRTDTQYF
>TRBV18|-|TRBJ2-7|-
TGTGCCAGCTCATCGCGCGCAATAGACAGTCCCTCCTACGAGCAGTACTTC
CASSSRAIDSPSYEQYF
>TRBV4-1|-|TRBJ2-3|-
TGCGCCAGCAGCCAAGAAGTCGGGGGGCGTGCAAGGACGCAGTATTTT
CASSQEVGGRARTQYF
>TRBV18|-|TRBJ2-5|TRBD2
TGTGCCAGCTCACCTTCTAGCGGGAGAGTTGGAGAGACCCAGTACTTC
CASSPSSGRVGETQYF
>TRBV19|few|TRBJ1-3|-
TGTGCCAGTAGTAGAAGGGACACCCACTCTGGAAACACCATATATTTT
CASSRRDTHSGNTIYF
>TRBV2|-|TRBJ1-3|-
TGTGCCAGCACCCTTGGGGGGTCCCGAAACACCATATATTTT
CASTLGGSRNTIYF
>TRBV28|-|TRBJ1-6|TRBD1
TGTGCCAGCGGGGAGACAGGGATGAGATCACCCCTCCACTTT
CASGETGMRSPLHF
>TRBV24-1|-|TRBJ2-1|TRBD2
TGTGCCACCAGTCCCTCCGGGACTACTGAGCAGTTCTTC
CATSPSGTTEQFF
>TRBV27|-|TRBJ1-1|-
TGTGCCAGCAGTTTAGCGGGATTGGTACGAGAAGCTTTCTTT
CASSLAGLVREAFF
>TRBV3-1/TRBV3-2|-|TRBJ2-1|TRBD2
TGTGCCAGCAGCCAAGAAAGCGGGAGCGGCAATGAGCAGTTCTTC
CASSQESGSGNEQFF
>TRBV30|-|TRBJ2-1|-
TGTGCCTGGAGCGGTTTTACTGACAATGAGCAGTTCTTC
CAWSGFTDNEQFF
>TRBV2|-|TRBJ1-2|TRBD1
TGTGCCAGCAGTGAATTCAGGGGGTATGGCTACACCTTC
CASSEFRGYGYTF